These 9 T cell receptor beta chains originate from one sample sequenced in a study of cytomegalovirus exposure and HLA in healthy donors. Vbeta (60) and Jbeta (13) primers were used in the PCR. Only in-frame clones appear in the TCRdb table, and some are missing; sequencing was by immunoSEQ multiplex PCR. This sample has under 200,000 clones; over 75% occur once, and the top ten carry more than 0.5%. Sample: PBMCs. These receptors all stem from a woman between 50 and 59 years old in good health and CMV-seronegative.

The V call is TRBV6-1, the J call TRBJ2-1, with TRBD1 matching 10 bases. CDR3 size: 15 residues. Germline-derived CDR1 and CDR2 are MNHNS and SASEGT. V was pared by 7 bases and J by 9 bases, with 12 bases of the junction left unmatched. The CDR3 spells CASTIKKTGGSEQFF. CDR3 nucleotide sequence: TGTGCCAGCACCATAAAAAAGACAGGGGGCAGTGAGCAGTTCTTC.

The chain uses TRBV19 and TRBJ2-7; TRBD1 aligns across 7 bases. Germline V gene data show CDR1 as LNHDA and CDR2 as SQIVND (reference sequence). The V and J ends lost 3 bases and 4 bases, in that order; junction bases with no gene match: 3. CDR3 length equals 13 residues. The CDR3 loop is CASSMGTDYEQYF. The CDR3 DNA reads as TGTGCCAGTAGTATGGGGACAGATTACGAGCAGTACTTC.

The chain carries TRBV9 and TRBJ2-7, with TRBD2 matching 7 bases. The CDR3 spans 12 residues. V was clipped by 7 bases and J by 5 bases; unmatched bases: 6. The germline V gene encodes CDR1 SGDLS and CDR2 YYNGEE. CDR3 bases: TGTGCCAGCGGGCGGGGGAGCGACGAGCAGTACTTC. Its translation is CASGRGSDEQYF.

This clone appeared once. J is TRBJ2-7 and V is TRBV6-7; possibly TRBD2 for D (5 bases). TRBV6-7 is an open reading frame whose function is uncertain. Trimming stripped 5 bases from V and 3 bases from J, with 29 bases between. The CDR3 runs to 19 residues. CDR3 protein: CASSPTPLANPTGLYEQYF. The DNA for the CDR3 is TGTGCCAGCAGTCCGACACCACTGGCCAACCCCACCGGACTCTACGAGCAGTACTTC.

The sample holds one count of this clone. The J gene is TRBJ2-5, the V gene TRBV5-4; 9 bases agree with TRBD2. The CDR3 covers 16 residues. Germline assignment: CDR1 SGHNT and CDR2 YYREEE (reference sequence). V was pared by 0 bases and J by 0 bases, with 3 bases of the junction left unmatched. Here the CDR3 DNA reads TGTGCCAGCAGCTTGGGCGGGGGGGTGTACCAAGAGACCCAGTACTTC. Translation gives CASSLGGGVYQETQYF.

CDR3 in amino acids: CASSSGGGETQYF. In nucleotides, the CDR3 is TGTGCCAGCAGCTCGGGGGGGGGAGAGACCCAGTACTTC. This rearrangement joins TRBV7-3 to TRBJ2-5, with 8 bases fitting TRBD2. The length of the CDR3 is 13 residues. Trimming cost V 4 bases and J 4 bases; bases outside gene matches: 2. Per germline, CDR1 SGHTA and CDR2 FQGTGA.

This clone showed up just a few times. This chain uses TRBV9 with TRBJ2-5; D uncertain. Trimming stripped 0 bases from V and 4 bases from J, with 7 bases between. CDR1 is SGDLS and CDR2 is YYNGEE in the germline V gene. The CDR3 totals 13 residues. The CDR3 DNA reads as TGTGCCAGCAGCGTAGGTTCGGTAGAGACCCAGTACTTC. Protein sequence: CASSVGSVETQYF.

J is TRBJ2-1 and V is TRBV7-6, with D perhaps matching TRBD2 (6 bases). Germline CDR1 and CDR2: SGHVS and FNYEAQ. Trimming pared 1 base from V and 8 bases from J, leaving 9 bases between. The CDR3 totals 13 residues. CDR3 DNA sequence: TGTGCCAGCAGCTTAGGGGCGGGGTATGAGCAGTTCTTC. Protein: CASSLGAGYEQFF.

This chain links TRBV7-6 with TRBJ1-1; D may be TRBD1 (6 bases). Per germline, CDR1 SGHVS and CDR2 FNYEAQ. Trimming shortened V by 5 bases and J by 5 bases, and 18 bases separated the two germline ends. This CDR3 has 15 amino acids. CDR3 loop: CASSPQTGSQTEAFF. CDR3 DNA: TGTGCCAGCAGCCCGCAAACAGGGTCCCAAACTGAAGCTTTCTTT.